The sequence of this TCR beta chain was determined in a study of control samples from healthy donors and cancer patients. Produced via immunoSEQ multiplex PCR; TCRdb's table is partial and in-frame only. The sample has 130,000 or so clones, over 85% seen once. Germline V gives CDR1 SGHTA, CDR2 FQGNSA. This CDR3 region has 13 residues. V gave up 3 bases and J gave up 7 bases; unmatched junction bases: 4. This TCR came from a man aged 18 to 35 in good health. This chain joins TRBV7-2 and TRBJ1-2; 8 bases fit TRBD1. The sequenced material came from blood. CDR3 amino acids: CASSFWQGAGYTF. In DNA form, the CDR3 reads TGTGCCAGCAGCTTTTGGCAGGGGGCTGGCTACACCTTC.